This TCR beta chain was sequenced during a study of blood T cell repertoires in COVID-19. The overall study: Spain, Italy and the United States supplied samples that represented acute and convalescent COVID-19.

The CDR3 is 13 amino acids. Trimming left V 0 bases short and J 3 bases short, with 6 bases between. Looked up from germline, CDR1 is SGHNT and CDR2 is YENEEA. Authors' processing steps: Amplification of reference gene primers was used by the study to estimate nucleated cell counts. The assay was immunoSEQ multiplex PCR, and TCRdb's table has in-frame clones only and misses some. The DNA gave D and trimming, while V, J and clone size come from that table. The sample includes around 100,000 clones, more than 75% of them seen just once. Sequenced: peripheral blood. The gene calls are TRBV11-3 and TRBJ2-7; D is ambiguous. This clonotype originated in a human donor in a cohort sampled during active COVID-19. CDR3 residues: CASSLDPDYEQYF. In DNA form, the CDR3 reads TGTGCCAGCAGCTTAGATCCAGACTACGAGCAGTACTTC.